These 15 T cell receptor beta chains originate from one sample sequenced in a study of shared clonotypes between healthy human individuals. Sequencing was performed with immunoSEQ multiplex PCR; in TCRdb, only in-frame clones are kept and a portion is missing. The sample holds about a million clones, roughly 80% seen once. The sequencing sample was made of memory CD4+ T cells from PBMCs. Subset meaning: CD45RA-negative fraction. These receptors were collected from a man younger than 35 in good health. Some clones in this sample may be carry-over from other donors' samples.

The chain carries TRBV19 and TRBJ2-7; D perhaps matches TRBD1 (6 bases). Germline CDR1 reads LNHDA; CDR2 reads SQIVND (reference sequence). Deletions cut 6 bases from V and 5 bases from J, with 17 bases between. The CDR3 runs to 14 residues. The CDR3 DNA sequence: TGTGCCAGTAGACCCACCAGGGGTGAGGACGAGCAGTACTTC. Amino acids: CASRPTRGEDEQYF.

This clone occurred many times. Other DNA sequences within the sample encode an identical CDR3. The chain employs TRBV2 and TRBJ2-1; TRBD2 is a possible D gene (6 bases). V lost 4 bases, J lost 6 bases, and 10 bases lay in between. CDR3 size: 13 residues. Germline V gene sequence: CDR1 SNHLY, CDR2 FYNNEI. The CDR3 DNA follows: TGTGCCAGCAGTGCCCGACTAGGCAATGAGCAGTTCTTC. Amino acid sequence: CASSARLGNEQFF.

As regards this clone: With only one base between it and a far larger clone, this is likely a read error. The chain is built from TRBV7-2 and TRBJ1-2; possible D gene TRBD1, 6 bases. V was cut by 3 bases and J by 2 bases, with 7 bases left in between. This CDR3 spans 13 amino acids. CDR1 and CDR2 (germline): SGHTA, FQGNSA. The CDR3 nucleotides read TGTGCCAGCAGCTTTACAGGGAACTATGGCTACACCTTC. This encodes CASSFTGNYGYTF.

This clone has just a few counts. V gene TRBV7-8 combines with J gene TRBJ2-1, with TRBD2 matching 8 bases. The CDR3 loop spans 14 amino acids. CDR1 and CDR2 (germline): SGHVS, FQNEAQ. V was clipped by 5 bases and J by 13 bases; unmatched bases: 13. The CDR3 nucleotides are TGTGCCAGCAGCGCCCCGCGGGAGGCCTCTTCTCAGTTCTTC. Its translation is CASSAPREASSQFF.

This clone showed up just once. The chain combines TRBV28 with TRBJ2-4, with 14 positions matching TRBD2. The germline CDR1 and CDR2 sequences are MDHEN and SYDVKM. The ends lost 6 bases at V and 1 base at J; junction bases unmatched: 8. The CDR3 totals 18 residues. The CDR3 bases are TGTGCCAGCAGACAACCGGGACTAGCGGGAGTCGCCAAAAACATTCAGTACTTC. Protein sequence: CASRQPGLAGVAKNIQYF. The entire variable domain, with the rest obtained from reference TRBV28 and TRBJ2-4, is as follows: DVKVTQSSRYLVKRTGEKVFLECVQDMDHENMFWYRQDPGLGLRLIYFSYDVKMKEKGDIPEGYSVSREKKERFSLILESASTNQTSMYLCASRQPGLAGVAKNIQYFGAGTRLSVL.

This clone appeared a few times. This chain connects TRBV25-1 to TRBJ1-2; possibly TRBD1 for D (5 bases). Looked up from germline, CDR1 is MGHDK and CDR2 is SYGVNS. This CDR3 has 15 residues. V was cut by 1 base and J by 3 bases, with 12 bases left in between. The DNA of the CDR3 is TGTGCCAGCAGTGAATGGCGGGGCGAGGACTATGGCTACACCTTC. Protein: CASSEWRGEDYGYTF.

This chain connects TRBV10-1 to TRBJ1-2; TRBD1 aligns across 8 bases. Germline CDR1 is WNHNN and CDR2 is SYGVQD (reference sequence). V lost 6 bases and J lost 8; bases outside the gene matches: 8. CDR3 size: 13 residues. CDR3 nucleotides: TGCGCCAGCAGCCAGGACAGGGCCGGGGGCTACACCTTC. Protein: CASSQDRAGGYTF.

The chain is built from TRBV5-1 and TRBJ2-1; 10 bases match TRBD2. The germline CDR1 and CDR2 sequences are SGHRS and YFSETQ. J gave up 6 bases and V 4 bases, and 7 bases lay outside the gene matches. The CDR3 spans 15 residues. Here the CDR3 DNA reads TGCGCCAGCAGCCAACTAGCGGGATTGAGCAATGAGCAGTTCTTC. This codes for CASSQLAGLSNEQFF.

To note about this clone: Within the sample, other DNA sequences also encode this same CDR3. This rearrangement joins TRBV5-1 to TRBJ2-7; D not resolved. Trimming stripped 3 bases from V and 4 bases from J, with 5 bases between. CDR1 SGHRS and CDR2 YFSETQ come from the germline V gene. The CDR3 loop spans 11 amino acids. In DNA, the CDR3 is TGCGCCAGCAGCTCGAATTACGAGCAGTACTTC. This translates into CASSSNYEQYF. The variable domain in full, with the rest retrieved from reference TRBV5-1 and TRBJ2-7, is KAGVTQTPRYLIKTRGQQVTLSCSPISGHRSVSWYQQTPGQGLQFLFEYFSETQRNKGNFPGRFSGRQFSNSRSEMNVSTLELGDSALYLCASSSNYEQYFGPGTRLTVT.

The CDR3 loop is CASSPGTGTANTEAFF. CDR3 bases: TGTGCCAGCTCACCCGGGACAGGGACGGCGAACACTGAAGCTTTCTTT. This sequence joins TRBV18 and TRBJ1-1, with TRBD1 matching over 9 bases. The germline gives CDR1 KGHSH, CDR2 LQKENI. With V trimmed by 3 bases and J by 1 base, 6 bases remained unmatched. The CDR3 contains 16 residues.

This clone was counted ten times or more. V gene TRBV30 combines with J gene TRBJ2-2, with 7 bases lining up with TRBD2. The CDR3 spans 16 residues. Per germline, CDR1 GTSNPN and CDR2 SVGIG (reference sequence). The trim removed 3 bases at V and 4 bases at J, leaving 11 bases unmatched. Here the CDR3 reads CAWSPLADPSTGELFF. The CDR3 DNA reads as TGTGCCTGGAGCCCCCTAGCGGACCCTTCCACCGGGGAGCTGTTTTTT.

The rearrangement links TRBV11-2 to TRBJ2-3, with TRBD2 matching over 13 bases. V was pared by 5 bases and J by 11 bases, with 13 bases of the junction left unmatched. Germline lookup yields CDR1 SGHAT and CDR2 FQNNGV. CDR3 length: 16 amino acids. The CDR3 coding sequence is TGTGCCAGCAGCCCAACTCGTGGACTAGCGGGAGTCTGGCAGTATTTT. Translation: CASSPTRGLAGVWQYF.

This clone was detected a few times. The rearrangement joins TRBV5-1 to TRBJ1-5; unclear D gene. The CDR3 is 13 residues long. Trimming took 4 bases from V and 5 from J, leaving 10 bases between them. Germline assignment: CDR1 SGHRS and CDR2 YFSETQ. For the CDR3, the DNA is TGCGCCAGCAGCCAAAATGGGGATCAGCCCCAGCATTTT. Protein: CASSQNGDQPQHF.

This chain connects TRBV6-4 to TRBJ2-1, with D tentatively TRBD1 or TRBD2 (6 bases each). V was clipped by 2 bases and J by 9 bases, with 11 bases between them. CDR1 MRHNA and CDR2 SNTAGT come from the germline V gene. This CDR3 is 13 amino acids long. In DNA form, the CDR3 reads TGTGCCAGCAGTGACCCCTGGGGGGCTGAGCAGTTCTTC. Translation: CASSDPWGAEQFF.

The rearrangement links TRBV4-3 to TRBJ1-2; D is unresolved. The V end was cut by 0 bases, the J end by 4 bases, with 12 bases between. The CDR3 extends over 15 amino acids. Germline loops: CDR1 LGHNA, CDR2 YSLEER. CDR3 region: CASSQELEPFYGYTF. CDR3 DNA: TGCGCCAGCAGCCAAGAACTTGAGCCGTTCTATGGCTACACCTTC.